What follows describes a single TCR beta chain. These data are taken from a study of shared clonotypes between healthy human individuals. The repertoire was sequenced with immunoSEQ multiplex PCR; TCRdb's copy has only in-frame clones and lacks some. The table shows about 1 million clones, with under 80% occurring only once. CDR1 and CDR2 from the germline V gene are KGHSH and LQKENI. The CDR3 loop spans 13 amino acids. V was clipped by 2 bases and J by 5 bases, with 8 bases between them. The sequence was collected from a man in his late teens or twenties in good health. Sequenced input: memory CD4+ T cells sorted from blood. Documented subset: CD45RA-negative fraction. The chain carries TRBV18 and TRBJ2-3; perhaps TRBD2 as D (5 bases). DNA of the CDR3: TGTGCCAGCTCACCATCCGGGGAAGATACGCAGTATTTT. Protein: CASSPSGEDTQYF.